These 6 T cell receptor beta chains were sequenced from one sample in a study of T-cell reconstitution after alpha-beta-depleted transplantation in children (dated by TCRdb to 2016 to 2017). Sample treatment or condition, as interpreted from the label and publication: allogeneic hematopoietic cell transplantation with graft depleted of TCRalphabeta T cells and CD19 B cells. Library preparation was by PCR. Sequencing was carried out with an Illumina HiSeq 2500. TCR library preparation used molecular barcoding, with unique molecular identifiers applied to normalize quantification of the TCRbeta repertoire. TCRdb reanalyzed the raw reads on its own, using fastp at Q25 for trimming and MiXCR for clone calling, and kept in-frame beta chains. Each record represents a unique CDR3 protein, reported with the most common genes and DNA among its rows. A total of 610,000 or so distinct CDR3 sequences appear in this sample, over 25% of them only once. The top ten hold less than 40% of the sample.

The source was PBMCs, collected before TCRalphabeta/CD19-depleted stem cell transplant. The source of these receptors is a boy under two years old with Wiskott-Aldrich syndrome, due to receive a stem cell transplant.

This clonotype was observed a few times. The V call is TRBV12-3 or TRBV12-4, the J call TRBJ2-1, with D perhaps matching TRBD2 (6 bases). The CDR3 is 15 residues long. Between the trimmed V and J ends, which lost 2 bases and 3 bases, there was a span of 11 bases. CDR3 in amino acids: CASSLQAGYYNEQFF. CDR3 in DNA: TGTGCCAGCAGTTTACAGGCGGGGTACTACAATGAGCAGTTCTTC.

The chain combines TRBV9 with TRBJ2-3; 12 nucleotides line up with TRBD2. The CDR3 loop spans 16 amino acids. The V gene end was trimmed by 3 bases and the J gene end by 2 bases; junction bases not matched to a gene: 4. CDR1 is SGDLS and CDR2 is YYNGEE in the germline V gene. CDR3 amino acids: CASSAGLAGPTDTQYF. For the CDR3, the DNA is TGTGCCAGCAGCGCCGGACTAGCGGGACCCACAGATACGCAGTATTTT.

The J gene is TRBJ1-4, the V gene TRBV29-1; D may be TRBD1 (6 bases). The ends were cut back, 5 bases at V and 8 bases at J, with 18 bases in the middle. CDR3 length: 14 amino acids. Looked up from germline, CDR1 is SQVTM and CDR2 is ANQGSEA. CDR3 sequence (DNA): TGCAGCGTTCGGCACGGGGGGCAAGGGGAAAAACTGTTTTTT. Translated, it gives CSVRHGGQGEKLFF.

The V gene is TRBV20-1, the J gene TRBJ2-4, with D uncertain. The CDR3 totals 14 residues. Trimming took off 5 bases at V and 0 bases at J, with 11 bases between the two ends. Germline V gives CDR1 DFQATT, CDR2 SNEGSKA (reference sequence). The CDR3 DNA is TGCAGTGCTTTAGGCAACCTAGCCAAAAACATTCAGTACTTC. It codes for CSALGNLAKNIQYF.

The V call is TRBV28, the J call TRBJ2-3; the D is unclear. Trimming took off 2 bases at V and 2 bases at J, with 8 bases between the two ends. The germline gives CDR1 MDHEN, CDR2 SYDVKM. The CDR3 has 14 residues. CDR3 protein: CASSLAAYTDTQYF. The CDR3 coding sequence is TGTGCCAGCAGTTTAGCGGCTTACACAGATACGCAGTATTTT.

The chain recombines TRBV19 with TRBJ2-7; D tentatively fits TRBD1 or TRBD2 (5 bases each). CDR3 length: 14 residues. Trimming removed 11 bases from V and 4 bases from J, with 21 bases in between. Germline CDR1 reads LNHDA; CDR2 reads SQIVND (reference sequence). The CDR3 region is CAAEGPGPTYEQYF. The DNA of the CDR3 is TGTGCCGCAGAAGGTCCGGGACCGACGTACGAGCAGTACTTC.